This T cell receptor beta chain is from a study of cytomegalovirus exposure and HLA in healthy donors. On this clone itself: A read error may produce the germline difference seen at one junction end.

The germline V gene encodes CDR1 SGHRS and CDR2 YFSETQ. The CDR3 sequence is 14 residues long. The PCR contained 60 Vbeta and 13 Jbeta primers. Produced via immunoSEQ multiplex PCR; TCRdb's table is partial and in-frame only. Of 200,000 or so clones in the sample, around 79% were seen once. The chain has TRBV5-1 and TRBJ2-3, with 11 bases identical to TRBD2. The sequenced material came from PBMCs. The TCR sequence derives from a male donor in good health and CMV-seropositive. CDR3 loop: CANSSTSGKDTQYF. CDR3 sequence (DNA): TGCGCCAACAGCTCGACTAGCGGGAAAGATACGCAGTATTTT.